This T cell receptor beta chain appears in the sequencing data of a study of identifying expanded T cells in peripheral blood (dated by TCRdb to between 2018 and 2020). For context, the study as a whole: Separate aliquots of the same genomic DNA pool were sequenced to produce technical replicates, and four replicates were compared in pairs. Study-wide findings and limitations: It was expected by the authors that biological variance in healthy repertoires might increase further over much longer intervals, such as months to years. The beta-binomial model significantly reduced the number of clones called differentially abundant and the false-positive rate across all healthy-donor time intervals. The binomial model flagged around 1.1 differentially abundant clones between technical replicates, compared with about 16.4 over roughly 2 weeks and approximately 20 over around 4 weeks. In all healthy donors, the variance in clone template counts between samples taken 2 to 3 weeks apart rose significantly as total template count increased.

Of note for this clone: The antigen this receptor binds is unknown. Per-base quality was not reported, and no clone a single base away is much larger than it.

The immunoSEQ Assay, which uses bias-controlled multiplex PCR amplification of genomic DNA, was used to profile TCRbeta CDR3 regions. Under the source paper's analysis protocol: To quantify the absolute abundance of each unique TCRbeta CDR3 region, the sequences were collapsed and filtered. Differential abundance was tested with a binomial (Fisher-equivalent) model and with a beta-binomial model adding time-dependent variance fitted from healthy donors. Clones with fewer than 5 combined templates were removed, and differential abundance was called for clones with a Benjamini-Hochberg FDR below 0.01. In the beta-binomial model, variance was expressed as a function of the total template count across the two samples, in the form v = (b*log(k)+a)^2. As stored in TCRdb, this immuneACCESS dataset retains in-frame rearrangements with V and J assigned. A fraction of the clones does not appear; measured against another copy, unresolved V genes explain less than half of the discrepancy, and the remainder lacks a known reason. The DNA was the basis for D and trimming; V, J and clone size are from that table. The sample includes roughly 63,000 clones, with over 80% observed a single time. About 18% of the sample rests with the top ten.

V and J lose 2 bases and 1 base, and a span of 8 bases separates them. CDR1 SGHTA and CDR2 FQGNSA were looked up in the germline V gene. Its CDR3 holds 14 amino acids, cysteine through phenylalanine. Here the CDR3 DNA is all that survives: 42 bases in frame from base 1. No immune events such as infections were documented for the healthy donors during the collection period. Blood repertoires from healthy donors were used as a training cohort for calibrating time-dependent variance in a beta-binomial model of differential abundance of T-cell clones. The training cohort comprised approximately 10 healthy donors, 3 female and 7 male. Donor ages ranged from about 25 to 64 years, with an average of 43 years. Whole blood from each healthy donor was obtained from a commercial supplier and was collected at three time points around 15 days apart. Genomic DNA was extracted from unsorted whole blood for immunosequencing.

The V and J segments used are TRBV7-2 and TRBJ2-5; no D gene call is confident. The sample consisted of blood. This TCR came from a person aged 18 to 75 in good health. The DNA sequence is TGTGCCAGCAGCTTAAGTACTCTCCAAGAGACCCAGTACTTC. Its amino acids are CASSLSTLQETQYF.